A single sample gave rise to the 23 T cell receptor beta chains below, sequenced in a study of response to subunit inactivated influenza vaccine. Via MiXCR, TCRdb re-called the RT-PCR reads, giving one row per CDR3 protein. The data show about 650,000 distinct CDR3 sequences, 15% to 19% seen once. Specimen: PBMCs from blood, collected 11 to 12 days after vaccination. These TCRs come from a man aged 50 to 60 who received an inactivated influenza vaccine.

The gene calls are TRBV20-1 and TRBJ2-7; 9 bases line up with TRBD2. Looked up from germline, CDR1 is DFQATT and CDR2 is SNEGSKA (reference sequence). The CDR3 totals 14 residues. J gave up 4 bases and V 1 base, and 5 bases lay outside the gene matches. This chain's CDR3 is CSARVISGGYEQYF. CDR3 coding DNA: TGCAGTGCTAGAGTGATTAGCGGGGGATACGAGCAGTACTTC.

This clonotype appeared a few times. The V and J genes are TRBV3-1 and TRBJ2-1, with 11 bases that match TRBD2. V was pared by 5 bases and J by 8 bases, with 5 bases of the junction left unmatched. The germline V gene has CDR1 LGHDT and CDR2 YNNKEL (reference sequence). The CDR3 length is 14 residues. Written as DNA, the CDR3 is TGTGCCAGCAGCATAGCGGGGGGGGCCCATGAGCAGTTCTTC. This translates into CASSIAGGAHEQFF.

This clonotype was counted ten times or more. The chain has TRBV7-9 and TRBJ2-3, with TRBD2 as a possible D gene (7 bases). The germline gives CDR1 SEHNR, CDR2 FQNEAQ (reference sequence). Trimming took 6 bases from V and 1 from J, leaving 17 bases between them. This CDR3 is 16 amino acids long. The CDR3 coding sequence is TGTGCCAGCAGAAAACCGCGGGGGCGCGGCACAGATACGCAGTATTTT. Residues: CASRKPRGRGTDTQYF.

This clonotype was found a few times. V gene TRBV7-2 combines with J gene TRBJ2-7; TRBD1 matches 7 bases. Trimming cost V 7 bases and J 3 bases; bases outside gene matches: 9. The CDR3 has 14 amino acids. In germline, CDR1 is SGHTA, CDR2 FQGNSA. This chain's CDR3 is CASKNQDRIYEQYF. The DNA of the CDR3 is TGTGCCAGCAAAAACCAGGACAGGATCTACGAGCAGTACTTC.

V and J are TRBV7-9 and TRBJ2-3, with D maybe TRBD1 (5 bases). Germline V CDR1 and CDR2: SEHNR, FQNEAQ (reference sequence). V lost 5 bases and J lost 0, with 12 bases in between. This CDR3 has 15 residues. The CDR3 coding sequence is TGTGCCAGCAGCCGGCGTAGGGGTAGCACAGATACGCAGTATTTT. It encodes CASSRRRGSTDTQYF.

This clonotype was found a few times. V gene TRBV10-3 combines with J gene TRBJ1-1; D gene uncertain. In germline, CDR1 is ENHRY, CDR2 SYGVKD. The CDR3 is made up of 14 amino acids. V shed 2 bases and J shed 1 base, with 8 bases lying between them. CDR3 region: CAISEGWGNTEAFF. DNA for the CDR3: TGTGCCATCAGTGAGGGGTGGGGGAACACTGAAGCTTTCTTT.

The rearrangement joins TRBV29-1 to TRBJ2-1, with 10 bases aligning to TRBD2. V shed 7 bases, J shed 3 bases, and the junction held 12 bases outside the gene matches. Germline CDR1 is SQVTM and CDR2 is ANQGSEA. The CDR3 is made up of 16 amino acids. The CDR3: CSASGGWTSGYNEQFF. The CDR3 DNA is TGCAGCGCTTCAGGGGGGTGGACTAGCGGCTACAATGAGCAGTTCTTC.

This clonotype was recorded many times. The V call is TRBV7-8, the J call TRBJ2-1; TRBD1 or TRBD2 may be the D gene (5 bases each). Per the germline V gene, CDR1 is SGHVS and CDR2 is FQNEAQ. The CDR3 length is 14 residues. The V end lost 6 bases, the J end lost 6 bases, and 15 bases lay between the germline ends. This CDR3 is CASRAAGTFNEQFF. The CDR3, as DNA: TGTGCCAGCAGGGCGGCCGGGACCTTCAATGAGCAGTTCTTC.

This chain's CDR3 is CSVRQGARGYEQYF. The CDR3 nucleotides are TGCAGCGTCCGACAGGGGGCAAGGGGATACGAGCAGTACTTC. The gene calls are TRBV29-1 and TRBJ2-7, with 10 bases identical to TRBD1. The CDR3 spans 14 residues. Germline V gene data show CDR1 as SQVTM and CDR2 as ANQGSEA. The J segment lost 4 bases and the V segment lost 6 bases, leaving 9 bases of the junction unmatched.

This chain uses TRBV10-3 with TRBJ2-2; 12 nucleotides line up with TRBD1. V trimming: 7 bases; J trimming: 4 bases; junction bases outside the gene matches: 7. Germline assignment: CDR1 ENHRY and CDR2 SYGVKD. The CDR3 is made up of 16 amino acids. The DNA of the CDR3 is TGTGCCATCACTGGGACAGGGGGCGTGAGCACCGGGGAGCTGTTTTTT. Its protein is CAITGTGGVSTGELFF.

The rearrangement joins TRBV6-1 to TRBJ2-1; a possible D gene is TRBD2 (6 bases). Germline CDR1 is MNHNS and CDR2 is SASEGT. V lost 11 bases to trimming and J lost 0 bases, with 11 bases between them. The CDR3 totals 13 residues. This CDR3 reads CAVGGSSYNEQFF. The CDR3 DNA sequence: TGTGCCGTAGGAGGGTCCTCCTACAATGAGCAGTTCTTC.

The chain uses TRBV29-1 and TRBJ2-6; D is possibly TRBD1 (6 bases). There are 14 residues in the CDR3. Germline CDR1 and CDR2: SQVTM and ANQGSEA. V lost 6 bases to trimming and J lost 2 bases, with 11 bases between them. The CDR3 region is CSVDGQPGANVLTF. The CDR3 bases are TGCAGCGTCGACGGACAGCCTGGGGCCAACGTCCTGACTTTC.

The rearrangement joins TRBV6-5 to TRBJ1-4; D uncertain. With 0 bases removed from V and 5 bases from J, the gap between germline ends came to 4 bases. Germline values: CDR1 MNHEY, CDR2 SVGAGI. CDR3 length: 13 residues. The CDR3 nucleotides read TGTGCCAGCAGTTACTCGCCAAATGAAAAACTGTTTTTT. This sequence encodes CASSYSPNEKLFF.

CDR3 protein: CASSQGPGGELFF. The CDR3 nucleotides read TGTGCCAGCAGTCAGGGGCCGGGCGGGGAGCTGTTTTTT. The chain links TRBV12-3 or TRBV12-4 to TRBJ2-2; D perhaps matches TRBD1 (6 bases). The V gene lost 5 bases and the J gene lost 7 bases, with 11 bases spanning the gap. The CDR3 covers 13 residues.

The rearrangement uses TRBV5-1 and TRBJ2-5, with TRBD2 identical over 13 bases. The CDR3 has 16 residues. V lost 4 bases to trimming and J lost 4 bases; unmatched junction nucleotides: 7. The germline V gene has CDR1 SGHRS and CDR2 YFSETQ. The CDR3 coding sequence is TGCGCCAGCAGCGTAGACCGACTAGCGGGAGGAGAGACCCAGTACTTC. This codes for CASSVDRLAGGETQYF.

This clonotype was counted only a few times. The chain has TRBV3-1 and TRBJ1-3; D is ambiguous. The V gene lost 4 bases and the J gene lost 1 base, with 11 bases spanning the gap. Per the germline V gene, CDR1 is LGHDT and CDR2 is YNNKEL (reference sequence). CDR3 length equals 15 residues. Written as DNA, the CDR3 is TGTGCCAGCAGCCCCCTGGGCCGTTCTGGAAACACCATATATTTT. This codes for CASSPLGRSGNTIYF. Full variable domain (rest looked up from reference TRBV3-1 and TRBJ1-3): DTAVSQTPKYLVTQMGNDKSIKCEQNLGHDTMYWYKQDSKKFLKIMFSYNNKELIINETVPNRFSPKSPDKAHLNLHINSLELGDSAVYFCASSPLGRSGNTIYFGEGSWLTVV.

In this sample, this clonotype turned up a few times. The chain employs TRBV15 and TRBJ2-3; D is possibly TRBD1 or TRBD2 (5 bases each). This CDR3 has 17 residues. Trimming cost V 0 bases and J 0 bases, with 13 bases left between them. From germline, CDR1 is LNHNV and CDR2 YYDKDF (reference sequence). The CDR3 DNA sequence: TGTGCCACCAGCAGAGATGGTGGGGACCGCAGCACAGATACGCAGTATTTT. This sequence encodes CATSRDGGDRSTDTQYF.

The chain combines TRBV12-3 or TRBV12-4 with TRBJ2-7; D perhaps matches TRBD1 (6 bases). This CDR3 contains 14 residues. The V end was cut by 3 bases, the J end by 6 bases, with 15 bases between. The CDR3 protein is CASSFQDSFSEQYF. For the CDR3, the DNA is TGTGCCAGCAGTTTTCAGGACAGTTTTTCCGAGCAGTACTTC.

This clonotype was seen a handful of times. The chain uses TRBV11-2 and TRBJ2-5; 10 positions agree with TRBD1. The junction had 8 bases not matched to a gene; V was cut back by 5 bases and J by 5 bases. Germline V gene data show CDR1 as SGHAT and CDR2 as FQNNGV. The CDR3 covers 15 residues. The CDR3 DNA sequence: TGTGCCAGCAGCACCCCGACAGGGGGCCGTGAGACCCAGTACTTC. Translated, it gives CASSTPTGGRETQYF. Combining the CDR3 with reference TRBV11-2 and TRBJ2-5 gives the whole variable domain EAGVAQSPRYKIIEKRQSVAFWCNPISGHATLYWYQQILGQGPKLLIQFQNNGVVDDSQLPKDRFSAERLKGVDSTLKIQPAKLEDSAVYLCASSTPTGGRETQYFGPGTRLLVL.

This clonotype has just a few counts. The V gene is TRBV6-5, the J gene TRBJ1-2; D not resolved. Looked up from germline, CDR1 is MNHEY and CDR2 is SVGAGI. Trimming left V 4 bases short and J 0 bases short, with 9 bases between. CDR3 length: 14 amino acids. The CDR3 reads CASSLVSPNYGYTF. CDR3 nucleotide sequence: TGTGCCAGCAGTTTGGTTTCCCCTAACTATGGCTACACCTTC.

The V and J genes are TRBV24-1 and TRBJ2-3, with 7 bases aligning to TRBD1. Germline V lookup: CDR1 KGHDR, CDR2 SFDVKD. V lost 3 bases, J lost 0 bases, and 2 bases stayed unmatched. The CDR3 consists of 15 residues. CDR3 region: CATSDTQGSTDTQYF. The CDR3 bases are TGTGCCACCAGTGATACACAGGGGAGCACAGATACGCAGTATTTT.

This chain connects TRBV6-2 or TRBV6-3 to TRBJ2-7, with D perhaps given as TRBD1 or TRBD2 (5 bases each). Trimming removed 1 base at V and 2 bases at J, with 12 bases between. This CDR3 is 15 amino acids long. Germline assignment: CDR1 MNHEY and CDR2 SVGEGT. The CDR3, as DNA: TGTGCCAGCAGTTACTACCGGGACGGACCCTACGAGCAGTACTTC. Its translation is CASSYYRDGPYEQYF.

This clonotype was detected only a few times. The V call is TRBV7-2, the J call TRBJ2-7; D is perhaps TRBD1 (5 bases). Trimming took off 1 base at V and 0 bases at J, with 10 bases between the two ends. The length of the CDR3 is 15 residues. Germline V gene data show CDR1 as SGHTA and CDR2 as FQGNSA. The CDR3 protein is CASSLGTWGSYEQYF. CDR3 DNA sequence: TGTGCCAGCAGCTTAGGGACATGGGGCTCCTACGAGCAGTACTTC.